This T cell receptor (beta chain) was found in a study of T cell responses to AZD1222 COVID-19 vaccine. Generated by immunoSEQ multiplex PCR, the TCRdb table keeps only in-frame clones and is missing some. This table holds fewer than 300,000 clones, approximately 95% found once. Trimming took 1 base from V and 2 from J; bases not matched to a gene: 11. The germline V gene encodes CDR1 LGHNA and CDR2 YNFKEQ. This CDR3 is built from 18 residues. The TCR sequence derives from an adult in good health. The sequences come from peripheral blood, collected on day 0 of AZD1222 vaccination. The rearrangement joins TRBV4-2 to TRBJ1-3; 7 nucleotides agree with TRBD1. This CDR3 is CASSQVLAGGTAGNTIYF. Here the CDR3 DNA reads TGTGCCAGCAGCCAAGTGCTCGCAGGGGGAACGGCTGGAAACACCATATATTTT.